This TCR beta chain was documented in a study of blood T cell repertoires in COVID-19. Looking at the study overall: The United States, Italy and Spain were the sources of the acute and convalescent COVID-19 samples. From T cells, B-cell-depleted T cells, or PBMCs came the material, which was cDNA or gDNA.

Original methodology: Amplifying reference gene primers gave estimates of nucleated cell counts. The method was immunoSEQ multiplex PCR; TCRdb's version includes in-frame clones alone and lacks a portion of them. That table gives V, J and clone size, and the DNA gave D and trimming. Of 250,000 to 350,000 clones in the sample, around 87% were seen once. This CDR3 region has 14 residues. CDR1 is MGHRA, CDR2 YSYEKL, per germline. The V gene lost 2 bases and the J gene lost 0 bases, with 6 bases spanning the gap. The sequenced sample was peripheral blood. The sequence was obtained from a woman aged 45-65 years who had recovered from COVID-19. This chain links TRBV4-1 with TRBJ2-3; D uncertain. The CDR3 sequence is CASSQYESTDTQYF. The CDR3 nucleotides are TGCGCCAGCAGCCAATATGAGAGCACAGATACGCAGTATTTT.